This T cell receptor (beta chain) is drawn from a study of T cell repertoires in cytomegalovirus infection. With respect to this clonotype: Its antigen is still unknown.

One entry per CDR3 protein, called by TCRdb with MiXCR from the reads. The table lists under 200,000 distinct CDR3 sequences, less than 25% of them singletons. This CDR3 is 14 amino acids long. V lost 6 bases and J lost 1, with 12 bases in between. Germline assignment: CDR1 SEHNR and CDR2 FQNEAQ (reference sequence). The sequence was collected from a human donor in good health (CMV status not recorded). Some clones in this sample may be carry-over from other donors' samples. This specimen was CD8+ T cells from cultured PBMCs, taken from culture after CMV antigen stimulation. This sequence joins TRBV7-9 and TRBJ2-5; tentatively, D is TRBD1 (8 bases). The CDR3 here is CASRGGTGQETQYF. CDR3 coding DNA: TGTGCCAGCAGGGGGGGGACAGGCCAAGAGACCCAGTACTTC. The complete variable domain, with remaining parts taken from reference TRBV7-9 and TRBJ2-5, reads DTGVSQNPRHKITKRGQNVTFRCDPISEHNRLYWYRQTLGQGPEFLTYFQNEAQLEKSRLLSDRFSAERPKGSFSTLEIQRTEQGDSAMYLCASRGGTGQETQYFGPGTRLLVL.